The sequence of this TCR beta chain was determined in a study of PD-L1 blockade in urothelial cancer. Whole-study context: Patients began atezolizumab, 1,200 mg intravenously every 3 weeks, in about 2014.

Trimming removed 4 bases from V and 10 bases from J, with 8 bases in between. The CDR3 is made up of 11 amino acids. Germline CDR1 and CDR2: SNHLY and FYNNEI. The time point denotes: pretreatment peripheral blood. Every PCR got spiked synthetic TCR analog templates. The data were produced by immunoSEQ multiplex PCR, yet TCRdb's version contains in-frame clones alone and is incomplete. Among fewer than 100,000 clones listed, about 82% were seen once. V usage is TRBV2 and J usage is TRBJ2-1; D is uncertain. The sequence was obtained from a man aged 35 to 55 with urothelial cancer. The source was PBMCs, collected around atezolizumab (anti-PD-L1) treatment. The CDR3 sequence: CASSVIVEQFF. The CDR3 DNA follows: TGTGCCAGCAGTGTCATAGTCGAGCAGTTCTTC.